This T cell receptor beta chain stems from a study of blood T cell repertoires in COVID-19. Overall study: The origin of the acute and convalescent COVID-19 samples was the United States, Italy and Spain. The analysed material was cDNA or gDNA that came from T cells, B-cell-depleted T cells, or PBMCs.

From germline, CDR1 is SGDLS and CDR2 YYNGEE. The CDR3 is 17 amino acids. Trimming cost V 4 bases and J 1 base, with 17 bases left between them. Authors' processing steps: Estimation of nucleated cell counts relied on the amplification of reference gene primers. Sequenced by immunoSEQ multiplex PCR; TCRdb stores in-frame clones only, minus some. V and J calls and clone size are given by that table; D and trimming were obtained from the DNA. The table shows about 100,000 clones, with approximately 90% occurring only once. The sample was peripheral blood. The chain is built from TRBV9 and TRBJ2-2; D is perhaps TRBD2 (6 bases). This clonotype originated in a man in his 60s with acute or convalescent COVID-19. The CDR3 DNA is TGTGCCAGCAGCCCACCTTTCTGGAGGGGGAACACCGGGGAGCTGTTTTTT. Protein product: CASSPPFWRGNTGELFF. Complete variable domain (other parts from reference TRBV9 and TRBJ2-2): DSGVTQTPKHLITATGQRVTLRCSPRSGDLSVYWYQQSLDQGLQFLIQYYNGEERAKGNILERFSAQQFPDLHSELNLSSLELGDSALYFCASSPPFWRGNTGELFFGEGSRLTVL.